The rows below give T cell receptor beta chains drawn from one sample of a study of T cell responses to AZD1222 COVID-19 vaccine. Clones were sequenced by immunoSEQ multiplex PCR, and TCRdb holds only the in-frame ones, with some missing. The sample includes about 56,000 clones, around 85% of them seen just once. Sequenced here: peripheral blood, sampled on day 0 of AZD1222 vaccination. The receptor source for this set is an adult in good health. Each CDR3 is given with its conserved first and last residue. Clone size is stated in some rows and not others, as once, few, many or a class when expanded.

cdr3_aa: CASSFFYEQYF
clone_size: few
j_call: TRBJ2-7
v_call: TRBV28

cdr3_aa: CASSSSTRGGLGGYTF
clone_size: once
j_call: TRBJ1-2
v_call: TRBV11-2

cdr3_aa: CASSRGGGAHYGYTF
clone_size: NA
j_call: TRBJ1-2
v_call: TRBV5-5

cdr3_aa: CASTPRVGSYEQYF
clone_size: NA
j_call: TRBJ2-7
v_call: TRBV6-6

cdr3_aa: CASAQTGGEDTEAFF
clone_size: NA
j_call: TRBJ1-1
v_call: TRBV12-5

cdr3_aa: CASSPSFGRQETQYF
clone_size: NA
j_call: TRBJ2-5
v_call: TRBV25-1

cdr3_aa: CATPGTGNYGYTF
clone_size: few
j_call: TRBJ1-2
v_call: TRBV28

cdr3_aa: CASSLALGTGGNTIYF
clone_size: NA
j_call: TRBJ1-3
v_call: TRBV28

cdr3_aa: CASSQGPSVPSQPQHF
clone_size: NA
j_call: TRBJ1-5
v_call: TRBV3-1/TRBV3-2

cdr3_aa: CASSRTGVGNQPQHF
clone_size: few
j_call: TRBJ1-5
v_call: TRBV28

cdr3_aa: CASSTAVGTGVYEQYF
clone_size: NA
j_call: TRBJ2-7
v_call: TRBV19

cdr3_aa: CASSMRDRDVYEQYF
clone_size: once
j_call: TRBJ2-7
v_call: TRBV11-2

cdr3_aa: CATSGLDPTDTQYF
clone_size: once
j_call: TRBJ2-3
v_call: TRBV24-1

cdr3_aa: CASRREIGTGGSQPQHF
clone_size: NA
j_call: TRBJ1-5
v_call: TRBV28

cdr3_aa: CSASHSGTGAGGYTF
clone_size: NA
j_call: TRBJ1-2
v_call: TRBV20-1

cdr3_aa: CASSPRAGQMNTEAFF
clone_size: NA
j_call: TRBJ1-1
v_call: TRBV11-2

cdr3_aa: CASKLTGSSSPLHF
clone_size: once
j_call: TRBJ1-6
v_call: TRBV2

cdr3_aa: CASSLTGAHATDTQYF
clone_size: NA
j_call: TRBJ2-3
v_call: TRBV5-1

cdr3_aa: CASSLTVLTYEQYF
clone_size: NA
j_call: TRBJ2-7
v_call: TRBV7-8

cdr3_aa: CASSPQGGANTGELFF
clone_size: NA
j_call: TRBJ2-2
v_call: TRBV7-6